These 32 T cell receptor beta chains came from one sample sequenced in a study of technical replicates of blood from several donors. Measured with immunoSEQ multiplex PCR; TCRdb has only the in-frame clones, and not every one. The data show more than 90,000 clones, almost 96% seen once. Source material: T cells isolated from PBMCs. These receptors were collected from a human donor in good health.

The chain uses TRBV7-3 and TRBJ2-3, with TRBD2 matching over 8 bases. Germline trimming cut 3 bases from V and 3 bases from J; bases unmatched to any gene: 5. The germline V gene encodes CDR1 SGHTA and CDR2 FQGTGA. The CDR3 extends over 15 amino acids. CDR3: CASSLGRGATDTQYF. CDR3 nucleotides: TGTGCCAGCAGCTTGGGGCGGGGGGCGACAGATACGCAGTATTTT.

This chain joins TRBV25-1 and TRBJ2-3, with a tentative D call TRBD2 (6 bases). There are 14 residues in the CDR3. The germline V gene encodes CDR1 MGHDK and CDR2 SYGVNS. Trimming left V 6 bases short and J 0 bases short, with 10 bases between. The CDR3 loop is CASSSSESTDTQYF. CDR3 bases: TGTGCCAGCAGCTCTAGCGAGAGCACAGATACGCAGTATTTT.

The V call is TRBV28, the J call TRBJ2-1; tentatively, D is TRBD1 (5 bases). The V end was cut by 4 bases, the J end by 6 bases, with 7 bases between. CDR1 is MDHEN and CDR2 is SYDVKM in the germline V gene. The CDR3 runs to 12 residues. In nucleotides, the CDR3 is TGTGCCAGCAGTTCTCAGGGCAATGAGCAGTTCTTC. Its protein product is CASSSQGNEQFF.

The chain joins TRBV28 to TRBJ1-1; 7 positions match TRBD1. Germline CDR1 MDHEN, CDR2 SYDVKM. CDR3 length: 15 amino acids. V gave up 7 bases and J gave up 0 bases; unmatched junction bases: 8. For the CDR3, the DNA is TGTGCCAGCATCAAGGGGGCGATCCTGAACACTGAAGCTTTCTTT. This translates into CASIKGAILNTEAFF.

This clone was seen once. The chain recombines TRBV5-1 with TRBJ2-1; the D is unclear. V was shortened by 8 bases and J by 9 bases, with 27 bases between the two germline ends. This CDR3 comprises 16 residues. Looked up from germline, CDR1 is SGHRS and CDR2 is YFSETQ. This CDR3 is CASGESFLTSPGEQFF. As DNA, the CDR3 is TGCGCCAGTGGAGAGAGTTTCCTTACCTCTCCTGGTGAGCAGTTCTTC.

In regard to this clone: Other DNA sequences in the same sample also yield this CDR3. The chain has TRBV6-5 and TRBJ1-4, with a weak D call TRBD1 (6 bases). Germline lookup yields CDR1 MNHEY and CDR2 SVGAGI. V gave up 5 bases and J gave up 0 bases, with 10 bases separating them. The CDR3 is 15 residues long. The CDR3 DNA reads TGTGCCAGCAGTCGACAGGTTCCAACTAATGAAAAACTGTTTTTT. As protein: CASSRQVPTNEKLFF.

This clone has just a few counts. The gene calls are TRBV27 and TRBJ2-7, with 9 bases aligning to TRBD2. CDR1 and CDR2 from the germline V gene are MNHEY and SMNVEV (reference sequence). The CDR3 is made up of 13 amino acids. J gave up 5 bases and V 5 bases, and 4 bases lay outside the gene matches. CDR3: CASSRSGSHEQYF. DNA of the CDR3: TGTGCCAGCAGTCGTAGCGGGAGCCACGAGCAGTACTTC.

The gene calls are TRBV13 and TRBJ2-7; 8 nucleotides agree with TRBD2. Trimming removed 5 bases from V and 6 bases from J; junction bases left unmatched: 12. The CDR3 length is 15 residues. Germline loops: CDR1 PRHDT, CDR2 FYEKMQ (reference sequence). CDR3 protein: CASSGNGGAIGEQYF. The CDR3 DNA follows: TGTGCCAGCAGCGGGAACGGGGGGGCGATTGGCGAGCAGTACTTC.

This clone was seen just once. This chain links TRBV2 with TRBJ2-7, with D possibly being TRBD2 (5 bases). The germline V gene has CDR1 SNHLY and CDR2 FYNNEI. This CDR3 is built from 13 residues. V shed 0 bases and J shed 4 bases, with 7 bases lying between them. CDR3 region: CASSEARGYEQYF. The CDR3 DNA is TGTGCCAGCAGTGAAGCTCGGGGTTACGAGCAGTACTTC.

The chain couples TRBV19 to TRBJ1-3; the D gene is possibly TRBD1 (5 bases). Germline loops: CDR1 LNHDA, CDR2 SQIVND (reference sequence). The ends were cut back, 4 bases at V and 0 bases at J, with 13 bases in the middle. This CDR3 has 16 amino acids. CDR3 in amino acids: CASSNAGLHSGNTIYF. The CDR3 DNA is TGTGCCAGTAGTAACGCAGGGCTCCACTCTGGAAACACCATATATTTT.

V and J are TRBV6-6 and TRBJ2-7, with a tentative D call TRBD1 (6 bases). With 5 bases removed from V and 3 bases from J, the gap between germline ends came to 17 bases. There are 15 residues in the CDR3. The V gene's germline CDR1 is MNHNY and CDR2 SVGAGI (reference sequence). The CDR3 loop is CASSISGTTHYEQYF. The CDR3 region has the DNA TGTGCCAGCAGTATATCCGGGACAACTCACTACGAGCAGTACTTC.

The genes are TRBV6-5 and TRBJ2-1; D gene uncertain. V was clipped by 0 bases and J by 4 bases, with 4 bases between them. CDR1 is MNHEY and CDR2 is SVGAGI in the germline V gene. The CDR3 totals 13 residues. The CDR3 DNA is TGTGCCAGCAGTTACTCCCCGTACAATGAGCAGTTCTTC. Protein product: CASSYSPYNEQFF.

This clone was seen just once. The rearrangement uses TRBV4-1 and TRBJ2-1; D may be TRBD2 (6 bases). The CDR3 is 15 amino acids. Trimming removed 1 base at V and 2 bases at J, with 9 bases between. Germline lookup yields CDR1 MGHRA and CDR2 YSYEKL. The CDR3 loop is CASSQGGGTYNEQFF. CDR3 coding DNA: TGCGCCAGCAGCCAAGGAGGCGGGACCTACAATGAGCAGTTCTTC.

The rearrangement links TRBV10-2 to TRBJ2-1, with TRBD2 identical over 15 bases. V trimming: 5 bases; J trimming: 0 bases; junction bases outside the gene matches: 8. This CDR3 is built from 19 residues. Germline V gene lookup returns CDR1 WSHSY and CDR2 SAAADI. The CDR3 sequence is CASSQWTSGRENSYNEQFF. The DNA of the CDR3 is TGCGCCAGCAGTCAATGGACTAGCGGGAGGGAGAACTCCTACAATGAGCAGTTCTTC.

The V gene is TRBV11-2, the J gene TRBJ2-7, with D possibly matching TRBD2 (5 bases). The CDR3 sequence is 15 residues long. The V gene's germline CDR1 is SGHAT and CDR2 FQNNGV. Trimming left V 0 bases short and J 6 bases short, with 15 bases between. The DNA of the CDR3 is TGTGCCAGCAGCTTAGATAGGACTGCCAGAACCGAGCAGTACTTC. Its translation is CASSLDRTARTEQYF.

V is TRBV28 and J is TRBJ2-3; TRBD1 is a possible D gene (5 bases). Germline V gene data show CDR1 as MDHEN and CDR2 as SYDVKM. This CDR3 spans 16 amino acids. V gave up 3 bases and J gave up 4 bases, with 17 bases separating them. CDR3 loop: CASSLGLNVKADTQYF. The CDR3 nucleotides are TGTGCCAGCAGTTTGGGGCTTAACGTAAAGGCAGATACGCAGTATTTT.

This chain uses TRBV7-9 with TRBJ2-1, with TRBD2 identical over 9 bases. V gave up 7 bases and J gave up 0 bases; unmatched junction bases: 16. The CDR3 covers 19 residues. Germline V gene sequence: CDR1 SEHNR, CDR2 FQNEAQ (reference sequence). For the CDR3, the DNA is TGTGCCAGCATCACGTCTGCAGAATTAGCGGGAGTCTCCTACAATGAGCAGTTCTTC. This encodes CASITSAELAGVSYNEQFF.

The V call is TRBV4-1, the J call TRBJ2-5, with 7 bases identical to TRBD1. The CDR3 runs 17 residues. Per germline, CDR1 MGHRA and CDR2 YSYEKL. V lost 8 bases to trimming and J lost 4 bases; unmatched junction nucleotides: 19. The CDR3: CASALAPEQGRRETQYF. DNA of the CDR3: TGCGCCAGCGCTTTAGCCCCGGAACAGGGGCGTAGAGAGACCCAGTACTTC.

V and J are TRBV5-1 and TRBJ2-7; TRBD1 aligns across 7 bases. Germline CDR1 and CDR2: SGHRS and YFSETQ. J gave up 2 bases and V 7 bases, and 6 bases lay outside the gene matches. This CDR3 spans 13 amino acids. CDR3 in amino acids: CASLGTETYEQYF. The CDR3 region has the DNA TGCGCCAGCCTGGGGACAGAGACCTACGAGCAGTACTTC.

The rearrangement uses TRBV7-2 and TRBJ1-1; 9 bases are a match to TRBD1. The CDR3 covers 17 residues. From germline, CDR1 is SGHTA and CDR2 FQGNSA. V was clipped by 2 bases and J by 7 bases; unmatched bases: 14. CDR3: CASSLHFIRPGQGEAFF. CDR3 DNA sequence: TGTGCCAGCAGCTTACATTTTATTCGTCCGGGACAGGGTGAAGCTTTCTTT.

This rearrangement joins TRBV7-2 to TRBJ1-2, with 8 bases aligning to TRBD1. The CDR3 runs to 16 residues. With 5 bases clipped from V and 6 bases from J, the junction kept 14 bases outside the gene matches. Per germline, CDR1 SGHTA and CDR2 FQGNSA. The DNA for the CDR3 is TGTGCCAGCAGCGGTACCCCTCCGGACAGGGAGCATGGCTACACCTTC. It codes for CASSGTPPDREHGYTF.

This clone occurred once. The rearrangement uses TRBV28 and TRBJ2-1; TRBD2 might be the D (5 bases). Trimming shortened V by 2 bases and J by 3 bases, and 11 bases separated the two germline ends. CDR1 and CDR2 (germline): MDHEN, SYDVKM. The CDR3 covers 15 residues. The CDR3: CASSLASHGYNEQFF. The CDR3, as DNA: TGTGCCAGCAGTTTAGCTAGCCACGGCTACAATGAGCAGTTCTTC. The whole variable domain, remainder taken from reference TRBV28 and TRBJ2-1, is DVKVTQSSRYLVKRTGEKVFLECVQDMDHENMFWYRQDPGLGLRLIYFSYDVKMKEKGDIPEGYSVSREKKERFSLILESASTNQTSMYLCASSLASHGYNEQFFGPGTRLTVL.

For the CDR3, the DNA is TGTGCCAGCAGTTTATCGGCGGCCGGGGAGCTGTTTTTT. Its translation is CASSLSAAGELFF. The chain employs TRBV27 and TRBJ2-2; D call uncertain. V lost 0 bases and J 6 bases, leaving 5 bases between the germline ends. This CDR3 has 13 amino acids. CDR1 and CDR2 (germline): MNHEY, SMNVEV (reference sequence).

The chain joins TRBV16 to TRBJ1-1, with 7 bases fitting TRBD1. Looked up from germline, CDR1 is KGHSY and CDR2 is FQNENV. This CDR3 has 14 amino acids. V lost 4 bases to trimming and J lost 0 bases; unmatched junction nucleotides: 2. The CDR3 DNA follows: TGTGCCAGCAGCCTACAGGGGATGAACACTGAAGCTTTCTTT. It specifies CASSLQGMNTEAFF.

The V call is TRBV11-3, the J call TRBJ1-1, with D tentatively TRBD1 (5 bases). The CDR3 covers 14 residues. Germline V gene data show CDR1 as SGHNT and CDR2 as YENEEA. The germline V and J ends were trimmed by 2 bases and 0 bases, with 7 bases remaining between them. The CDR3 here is CASSLRGLNTEAFF. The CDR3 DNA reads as TGTGCCAGCAGCTTAAGGGGCTTGAACACTGAAGCTTTCTTT.

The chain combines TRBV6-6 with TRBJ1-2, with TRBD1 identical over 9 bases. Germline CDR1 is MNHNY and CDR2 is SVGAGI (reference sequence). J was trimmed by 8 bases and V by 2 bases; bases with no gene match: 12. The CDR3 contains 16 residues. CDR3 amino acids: CASSYTPGQGHRGYTF. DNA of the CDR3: TGTGCCAGCAGTTACACACCGGGACAGGGACATCGGGGCTACACCTTC.

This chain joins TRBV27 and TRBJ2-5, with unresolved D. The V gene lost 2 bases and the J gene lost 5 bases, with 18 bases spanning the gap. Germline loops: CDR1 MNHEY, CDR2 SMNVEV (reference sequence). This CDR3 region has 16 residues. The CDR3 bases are TGTGCCAGCAGTTTACCCTGCGACTCGGTGCGGGAGACCCAGTACTTC. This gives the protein CASSLPCDSVRETQYF.

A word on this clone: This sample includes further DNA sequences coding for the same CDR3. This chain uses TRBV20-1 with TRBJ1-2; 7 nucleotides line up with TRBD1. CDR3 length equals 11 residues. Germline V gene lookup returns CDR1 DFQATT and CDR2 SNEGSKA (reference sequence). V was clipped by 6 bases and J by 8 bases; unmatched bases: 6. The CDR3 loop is CSAEGARGYTF. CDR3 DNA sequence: TGCAGTGCGGAGGGGGCTAGGGGCTACACCTTC.

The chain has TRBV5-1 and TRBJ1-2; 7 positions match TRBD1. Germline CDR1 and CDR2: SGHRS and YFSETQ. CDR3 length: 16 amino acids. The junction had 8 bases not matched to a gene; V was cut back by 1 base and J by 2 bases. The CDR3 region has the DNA TGCGCCAGCAGCTTGCCCTGGACAGGCTCAAACTATGGCTACACCTTC. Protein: CASSLPWTGSNYGYTF.

The CDR3 region has the DNA TGTGCCAGCAGCACAGATGGACGGGACTCTGGGGCCAACGTCCTGACTTTC. Its protein is CASSTDGRDSGANVLTF. The V gene is TRBV11-3, the J gene TRBJ2-6, with a weak D call TRBD2 (5 bases). The length of the CDR3 is 17 residues. Trimming took off 5 bases at V and 0 bases at J, with 14 bases between the two ends. CDR1 and CDR2 (germline): SGHNT, YENEEA.

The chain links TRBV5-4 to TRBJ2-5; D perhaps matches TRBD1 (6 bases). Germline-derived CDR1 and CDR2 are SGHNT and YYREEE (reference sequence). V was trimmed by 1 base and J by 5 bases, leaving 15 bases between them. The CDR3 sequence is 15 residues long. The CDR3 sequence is CASSLSQGLGETQYF. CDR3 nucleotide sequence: TGTGCCAGCAGCTTGTCGCAGGGGCTTGGGGAGACCCAGTACTTC. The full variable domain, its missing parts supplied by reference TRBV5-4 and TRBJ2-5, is ETGVTQSPTHLIKTRGQQVTLRCSSQSGHNTVSWYQQALGQGPQFIFQYYREEENGRGNFPPRFSGLQFPNYSSELNVNALELDDSALYLCASSLSQGLGETQYFGPGTRLLVL.

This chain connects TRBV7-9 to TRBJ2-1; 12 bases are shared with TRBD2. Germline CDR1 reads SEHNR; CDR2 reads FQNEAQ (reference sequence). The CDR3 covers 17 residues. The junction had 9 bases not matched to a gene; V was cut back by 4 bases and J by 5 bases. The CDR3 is CASSSFRTSGTHNEQFF. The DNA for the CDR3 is TGTGCCAGCAGCTCCTTTCGGACTAGCGGGACCCACAATGAGCAGTTCTTC.